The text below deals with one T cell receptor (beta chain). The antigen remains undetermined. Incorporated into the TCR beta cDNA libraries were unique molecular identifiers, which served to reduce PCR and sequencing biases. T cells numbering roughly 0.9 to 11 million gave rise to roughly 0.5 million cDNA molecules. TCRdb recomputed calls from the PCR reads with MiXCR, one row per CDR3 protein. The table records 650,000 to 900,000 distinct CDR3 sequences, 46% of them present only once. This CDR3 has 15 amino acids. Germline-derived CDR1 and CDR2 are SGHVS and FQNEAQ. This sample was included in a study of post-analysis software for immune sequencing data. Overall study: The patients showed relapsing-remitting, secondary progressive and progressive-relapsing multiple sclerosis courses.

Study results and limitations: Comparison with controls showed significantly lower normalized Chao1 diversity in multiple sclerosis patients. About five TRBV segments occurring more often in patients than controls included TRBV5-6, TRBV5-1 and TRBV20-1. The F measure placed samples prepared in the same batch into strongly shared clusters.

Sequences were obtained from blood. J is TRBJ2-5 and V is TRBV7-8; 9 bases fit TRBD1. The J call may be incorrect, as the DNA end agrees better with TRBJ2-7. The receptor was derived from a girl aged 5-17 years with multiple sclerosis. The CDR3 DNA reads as TGTGCCAGCACCCCTCCTGGGACAGGGTTTTACGAGCAGTACTTC. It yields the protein CASTPPGTGFYEQYF.